The clone carrying this T cell receptor beta chain was counted between two and nine times. The antigen is undetermined. The data originate from a study of T cells in Graves' hyperthyroidism and ophthalmopathy. On the study more broadly: At initial diagnosis, before any treatment had begun, peripheral blood was obtained.

RNA transcripts were the template for amplifying TCR beta CDR3 regions. HTBI primers drove first-round RT-PCR of the TCR CDR3. Via MiXCR, TCRdb re-called the multiplex PCR reads, giving one row per CDR3 protein. Of 500,000 to 700,000 distinct CDR3 sequences listed, around 17% were seen once; the top ten hold around a sixth. Findings and caveats of the study: Blood samples included most of the expanded thyroid clonotypes exceeding 0.001.

Patients aged 18 to 65 with hyperthyroidism were newly diagnosed, with duration under 2 months. Diagnostic assessment was based on clinical symptoms, serum thyroxine and TRAb, thyroid ultrasound and orbital computed tomography. The V gene lost 6 bases and the J gene lost 1 base, with 15 bases spanning the gap. The germline V gene has CDR1 DFQATT and CDR2 SNEGSKA (reference sequence). The CDR3 spans 15 residues. The sequenced sample consisted of blood. V gene TRBV20-1 combines with J gene TRBJ2-2; D possibly corresponds to TRBD1 (5 bases). This TCR derives from a woman between 18 and 30 years old with Graves' hyperthyroidism. This CDR3 reads CSAIDPTGNTGELFF. CDR3 in DNA: TGCAGTGCAATAGACCCCACAGGGAACACCGGGGAGCTGTTTTTT.